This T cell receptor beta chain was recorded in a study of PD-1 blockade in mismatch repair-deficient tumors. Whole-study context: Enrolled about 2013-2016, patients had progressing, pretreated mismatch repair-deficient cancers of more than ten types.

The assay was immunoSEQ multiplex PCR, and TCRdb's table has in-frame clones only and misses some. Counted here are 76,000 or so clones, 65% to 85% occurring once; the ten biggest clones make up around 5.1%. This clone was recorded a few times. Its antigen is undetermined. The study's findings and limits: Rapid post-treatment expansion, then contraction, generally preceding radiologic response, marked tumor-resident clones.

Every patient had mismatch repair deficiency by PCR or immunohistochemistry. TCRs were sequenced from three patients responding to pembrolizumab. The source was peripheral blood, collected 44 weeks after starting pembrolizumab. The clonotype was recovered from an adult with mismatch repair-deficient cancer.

The CDR3 nucleotides are TGCGCCAGCATTAGCGGGAGCGGCGAGCAGTACTTC. Translating it yields CASISGSGEQYF. The rearrangement links TRBV10-1 to TRBJ2-7, with 9 bases matching TRBD2. Germline CDR1 reads WNHNN; CDR2 reads SYGVQD (reference sequence). The CDR3 extends over 12 amino acids. V shed 7 bases, J shed 6 bases, and the junction held 4 bases outside the gene matches.